Shown below are 2 T cell receptor beta chains from a single sample sequenced in a study of T cells in Graves' hyperthyroidism and ophthalmopathy. From RNA transcripts, TCR beta CDR3 regions were amplified. Researchers ran a first-round RT-PCR on the TCR CDR3 using the HTBI primer set. TCRdb independently ran MiXCR on the multiplex PCR reads; one entry per CDR3 protein. The profile shows 300,000 to 450,000 distinct CDR3 sequences, about 25% of them singletons. The material sequenced was blood. The receptors here all came from a man aged 45-60 years with Graves' hyperthyroidism.

This chain connects TRBV20-1 to TRBJ2-5; tentatively, D is TRBD2 (5 bases). Trimming stripped 3 bases from V and 4 bases from J, with 15 bases between. The CDR3 has 14 amino acids. CDR1 is DFQATT, CDR2 SNEGSKA, per germline (reference sequence). CDR3 protein: CSARAPAEGETQYF. The CDR3 DNA reads TGCAGTGCTAGGGCTCCAGCTGAGGGAGAGACCCAGTACTTC.

The sample holds many counts of this clonotype. The genes are TRBV6-1 and TRBJ2-7, with 9 nucleotides matching TRBD1. In germline, CDR1 is MNHNS, CDR2 SASEGT. Trimming cost V 1 base and J 3 bases; bases outside gene matches: 4. CDR3 length: 15 amino acids. CDR3 nucleotides: TGTGCCAGCAGTGAAGGCGGGACAGGGATCTACGAGCAGTACTTC. Translation: CASSEGGTGIYEQYF.